This paragraph covers one T cell receptor beta chain sequence. The source of the sample is a study of cytomegalovirus exposure and HLA in healthy donors. It was with 60 Vbeta and 13 Jbeta primers that the PCR ran. TCRdb's table, derived via immunoSEQ multiplex PCR, lists solely in-frame clones and lacks some. The sample holds under 200,000 clones, 84% seen once. The CDR3 runs 12 residues. Germline values: CDR1 SGHTA, CDR2 FQGNSA. The J segment lost 7 bases and the V segment lost 5 bases, leaving 5 bases of the junction unmatched. The receptor was isolated from a man aged 18-30 years in good health and CMV-seronegative. Sequencing was performed on PBMCs. The chain has TRBV7-2 and TRBJ2-7, with TRBD1 identical over 7 bases. CDR3 nucleotide sequence: TGTGCCAGCAGCCGACAGGGAATTGAGCAGTACTTC. Protein sequence: CASSRQGIEQYF.